This TCR beta chain was recorded in a study of technical replicates of blood from several donors. V trimming: 4 bases; J trimming: 5 bases; junction bases outside the gene matches: 11. CDR3 length: 16 residues. Germline CDR1 reads LNHDA; CDR2 reads SQIVND (reference sequence). Repertoires were generated with immunoSEQ multiplex PCR, while TCRdb's copy carries only in-frame clones and drops some. The sample has about 83,000 clones, roughly 96% seen once. Sequencing was performed on T cells isolated from PBMCs. The V call is TRBV19, the J call TRBJ1-5; 7 bases fit TRBD1. This TCR came from a human donor in good health. The CDR3 here is CASSTLQGGPYQPQHF. The CDR3 DNA follows: TGTGCCAGTAGTACCCTCCAGGGGGGTCCCTATCAGCCCCAGCATTTT. Based on the CDR3 plus reference TRBV19 and TRBJ1-5, the full variable domain is DGGITQSPKYLFRKEGQNVTLSCEQNLNHDAMYWYRQDPGQGLRLIYYSQIVNDFQKGDIAEGYSVSREKKESFPLTVTSAQKNPTAFYLCASSTLQGGPYQPQHFGDGTRLSIL.